This is a list of T cell receptor beta chains from one sample in a study of identical twins. TCRdb reprocessed the 5' RACE reads with MiXCR, giving one entry per CDR3 protein. This sample has some 190,000 distinct CDR3 sequences, with about 16% found just once. These data also featured in a second study, about T cells expressing NK-cell markers.

Sequencing was performed on CD8+ T cells sorted from blood. Every receptor here comes from a woman younger than 30 in good health. Each CDR3 is given with its conserved first and last residue. Each record gives: D gene, J gene, clone size, V gene, CDR3 DNA, CDR3 protein. The D gene is left open where the match is weak. The size of a clone is reported for some rows only, either as once, few or many, or as a class for expanded clones.

d_gene: TRBD2
j_gene: TRBJ2-1
abundance: few
v_gene: TRBV4-3
CDR3nt: TGCGCCAGCAGCCAAGGCTCTGGCGGGAGCGGTGAGCAGTTCTTC
CDR3aa: CASSQGSGGSGEQFF

d_gene: TRBD2
j_gene: TRBJ2-7
abundance: .
v_gene: TRBV27
CDR3nt: TGTGCCAGCAGTTTATTGACGACTAGCGGGTTTTACGAGCAGTACTTC
CDR3aa: CASSLLTTSGFYEQYF

d_gene: .
j_gene: TRBJ1-3
abundance: few
v_gene: TRBV5-5
CDR3nt: TGTGCCAGCGGATTCCCCGGGAACACCATATATTTT
CDR3aa: CASGFPGNTIYF

d_gene: .
j_gene: TRBJ2-3
abundance: .
v_gene: TRBV5-5
CDR3nt: TGTGCCAGCAGCTTCTTGGGTCAGCGCACAGATACGCAGTATTTT
CDR3aa: CASSFLGQRTDTQYF

d_gene: TRBD2
j_gene: TRBJ2-3
abundance: .
v_gene: TRBV20-1
CDR3nt: TGCAGTGCTAGCCTCCGGGACTATTTTTCGAGTAAATCTACAGATACGCAGTATTTT
CDR3aa: CSASLRDYFSSKSTDTQYF

d_gene: TRBD1
j_gene: TRBJ1-5
abundance: .
v_gene: TRBV20-1
CDR3nt: TGCAGTGCGGTACAGGGGAATCAGCCCCAGCATTTT
CDR3aa: CSAVQGNQPQHF

d_gene: .
j_gene: TRBJ2-7
abundance: .
v_gene: TRBV7-8
CDR3nt: TGTGCCAGCAGCCCGGATCTCTCCTACGAGCAGTACTTC
CDR3aa: CASSPDLSYEQYF

d_gene: .
j_gene: TRBJ2-1
abundance: .
v_gene: TRBV9
CDR3nt: TGTGCCAGCAGCGTAGGTCGGGGGGAGCAGTTCTTC
CDR3aa: CASSVGRGEQFF

d_gene: .
j_gene: TRBJ2-1
abundance: .
v_gene: TRBV11-2
CDR3nt: TGTGCCAGCAGCTTCCTTGAGGACCCCCTGGTAGATGAGCAGTTCTTC
CDR3aa: CASSFLEDPLVDEQFF

d_gene: .
j_gene: TRBJ2-7
abundance: .
v_gene: TRBV27
CDR3nt: TGTGCCAGCAGTTTGAATGAGAGATTCTACGAGCAGTACTTC
CDR3aa: CASSLNERFYEQYF

d_gene: TRBD2
j_gene: TRBJ2-3
abundance: few
v_gene: TRBV11-2
CDR3nt: TGTGCCAGCAGCCCCCGCGGCGGGACTAGCGGCACAGATACGCAGTATTTT
CDR3aa: CASSPRGGTSGTDTQYF

d_gene: .
j_gene: TRBJ2-7
abundance: .
v_gene: TRBV6-2/TRBV6-3
CDR3nt: TGTGCCAGCAGTTACTTCGGCTACGAGCAGTACTTC
CDR3aa: CASSYFGYEQYF

d_gene: .
j_gene: TRBJ1-4
abundance: .
v_gene: TRBV7-8
CDR3nt: TGTGCCAGCAGCTTGGGGGGCCTTAATGAAAAACTGTTTTTT
CDR3aa: CASSLGGLNEKLFF

d_gene: .
j_gene: TRBJ1-2
abundance: .
v_gene: TRBV12-3/TRBV12-4
CDR3nt: TGTGCCAGCAGTTTAGGGGCAGGGGATGGCTACACCTTC
CDR3aa: CASSLGAGDGYTF

d_gene: .
j_gene: TRBJ2-5
abundance: .
v_gene: TRBV5-6
CDR3nt: TGTGCCAGCAGCTTTTGGGATCGTGACGTTAGAGAGACCCAGTACTTC
CDR3aa: CASSFWDRDVRETQYF

d_gene: .
j_gene: TRBJ2-3
abundance: few
v_gene: TRBV7-8
CDR3nt: TGTGCCAGCCGACGGCAGGGAACAGATACGCAGTATTTT
CDR3aa: CASRRQGTDTQYF

d_gene: TRBD2
j_gene: TRBJ2-7
abundance: many
v_gene: TRBV4-3
CDR3nt: TGCGCCAGCAGCCTAGGGACTAGCGGCTACGAGCAGTACTTC
CDR3aa: CASSLGTSGYEQYF

d_gene: TRBD2
j_gene: TRBJ2-5
abundance: few
v_gene: TRBV28
CDR3nt: TGTGCCAGCACCACCCCGGGAGGTGCCCGATGGGGACAAGAGACCCAGTACTTC
CDR3aa: CASTTPGGARWGQETQYF

d_gene: TRBD2
j_gene: TRBJ2-2
abundance: .
v_gene: TRBV10-1
CDR3nt: TGCGCCAGCAGTGAGGGACTAGCGGGAGAATCGACCGGGGAGCTGTTTTTT
CDR3aa: CASSEGLAGESTGELFF

d_gene: .
j_gene: TRBJ2-2
abundance: few
v_gene: TRBV7-9
CDR3nt: TGTGCCAGCAGCGCGTCGACAGGTGGCAACACCGGGGAGCTGTTTTTT
CDR3aa: CASSASTGGNTGELFF

d_gene: .
j_gene: TRBJ2-1
abundance: few
v_gene: TRBV20-1
CDR3nt: TGCAGTGCTAGAGTGGAGGACAGAGTCAACAATGAGCAGTTCTTC
CDR3aa: CSARVEDRVNNEQFF

d_gene: .
j_gene: TRBJ2-1
abundance: .
v_gene: TRBV12-3/TRBV12-4
CDR3nt: TGTGCCAGCAGTTCGTTCATCGGCAATGAGCAGTTCTTC
CDR3aa: CASSSFIGNEQFF

d_gene: TRBD1
j_gene: TRBJ2-2
abundance: .
v_gene: TRBV30
CDR3nt: TGTGCCTGGCGCGGAGGGGTCGCTCGGACAGGGGGCACCGGGGAGCTGTTTTTT
CDR3aa: CAWRGGVARTGGTGELFF

d_gene: TRBD2
j_gene: TRBJ2-1
abundance: .
v_gene: TRBV19
CDR3nt: TGTGCCAGTAGGGTCGCGGGAGGAGGCTACAATGAGCAGTTCTTC
CDR3aa: CASRVAGGGYNEQFF

d_gene: TRBD2
j_gene: TRBJ2-7
abundance: .
v_gene: TRBV6-2/TRBV6-3
CDR3nt: TGTGCCAGCAGTTACTTAGGCGGGAGCACCTACGAGCAGTACTTC
CDR3aa: CASSYLGGSTYEQYF

d_gene: .
j_gene: TRBJ2-7
abundance: .
v_gene: TRBV29-1
CDR3nt: TGCAGCGGTTCGGACAGTGACTACGAGCAGTACTTC
CDR3aa: CSGSDSDYEQYF

d_gene: TRBD1
j_gene: TRBJ1-2
abundance: many
v_gene: TRBV29-1
CDR3nt: TGCAGCGGACAGGGGGCTTATGGCTACACCTTC
CDR3aa: CSGQGAYGYTF

d_gene: .
j_gene: TRBJ2-1
abundance: .
v_gene: TRBV5-6
CDR3nt: TGTGCCAGCAGCTTGGGCAGGACTCCACAGTTCTTC
CDR3aa: CASSLGRTPQFF